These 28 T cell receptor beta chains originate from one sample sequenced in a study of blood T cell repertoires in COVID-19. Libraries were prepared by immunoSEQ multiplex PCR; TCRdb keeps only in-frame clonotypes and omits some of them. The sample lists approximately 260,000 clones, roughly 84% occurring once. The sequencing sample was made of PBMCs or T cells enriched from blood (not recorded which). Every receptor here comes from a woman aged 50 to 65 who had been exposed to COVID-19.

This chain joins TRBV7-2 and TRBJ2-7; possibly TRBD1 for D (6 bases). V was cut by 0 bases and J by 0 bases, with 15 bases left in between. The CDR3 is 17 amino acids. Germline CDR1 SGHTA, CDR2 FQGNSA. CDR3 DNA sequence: TGTGCCAGCAGCTTAGCGGGCATGGGGGACACCTCCTACGAGCAGTACTTC. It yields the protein CASSLAGMGDTSYEQYF.

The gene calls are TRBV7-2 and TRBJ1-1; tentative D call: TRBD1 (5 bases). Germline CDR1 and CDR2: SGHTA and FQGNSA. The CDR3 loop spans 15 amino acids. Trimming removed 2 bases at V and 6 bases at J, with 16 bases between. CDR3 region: CASSLRSGLLSEAFF. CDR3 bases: TGTGCCAGCAGCTTAAGATCAGGGTTGCTCTCTGAAGCTTTCTTT.

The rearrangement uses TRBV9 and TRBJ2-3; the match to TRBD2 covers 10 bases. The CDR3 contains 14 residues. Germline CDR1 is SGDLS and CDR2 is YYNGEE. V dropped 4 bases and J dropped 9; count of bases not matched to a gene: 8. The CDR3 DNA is TGTGCCAGCAGCCCTCTAGCGGGGGCAGGAACGCAGTATTTT. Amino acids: CASSPLAGAGTQYF.

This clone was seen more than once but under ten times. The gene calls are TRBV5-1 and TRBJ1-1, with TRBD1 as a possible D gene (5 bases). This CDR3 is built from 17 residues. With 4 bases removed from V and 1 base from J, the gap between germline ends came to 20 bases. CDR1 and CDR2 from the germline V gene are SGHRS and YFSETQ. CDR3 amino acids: CASSTGALAGRNTEAFF. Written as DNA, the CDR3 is TGCGCCAGCAGCACGGGAGCTTTGGCAGGGAGGAACACTGAAGCTTTCTTT.

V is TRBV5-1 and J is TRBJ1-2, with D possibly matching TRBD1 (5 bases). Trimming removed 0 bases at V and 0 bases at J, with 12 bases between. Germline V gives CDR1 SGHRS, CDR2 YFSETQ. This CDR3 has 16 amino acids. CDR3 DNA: TGCGCCAGCAGCTTGGAGGGGCCAGGCACTAACTATGGCTACACCTTC. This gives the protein CASSLEGPGTNYGYTF.

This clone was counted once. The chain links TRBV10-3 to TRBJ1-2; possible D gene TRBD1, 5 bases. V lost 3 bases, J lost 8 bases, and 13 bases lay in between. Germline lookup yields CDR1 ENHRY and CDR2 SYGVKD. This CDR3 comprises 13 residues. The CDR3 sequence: CAISERGEGGYTF. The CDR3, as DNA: TGTGCCATCAGTGAACGGGGGGAGGGCGGCTACACCTTC.

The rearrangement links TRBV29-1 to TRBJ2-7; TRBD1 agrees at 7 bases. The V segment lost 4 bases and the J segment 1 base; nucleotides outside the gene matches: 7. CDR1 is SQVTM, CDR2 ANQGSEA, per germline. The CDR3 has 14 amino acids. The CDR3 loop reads CSVVIWTGSYEQYF. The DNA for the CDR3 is TGCAGCGTTGTAATCTGGACAGGTTCCTACGAGCAGTACTTC.

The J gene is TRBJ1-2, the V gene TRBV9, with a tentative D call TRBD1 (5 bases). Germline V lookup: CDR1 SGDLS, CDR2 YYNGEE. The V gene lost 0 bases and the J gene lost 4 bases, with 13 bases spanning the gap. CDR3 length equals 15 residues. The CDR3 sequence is CASSVAEGPSYGYTF. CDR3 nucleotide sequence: TGTGCCAGCAGCGTAGCGGAGGGGCCTAGCTATGGCTACACCTTC. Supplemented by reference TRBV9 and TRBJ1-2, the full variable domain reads DSGVTQTPKHLITATGQRVTLRCSPRSGDLSVYWYQQSLDQGLQFLIQYYNGEERAKGNILERFSAQQFPDLHSELNLSSLELGDSALYFCASSVAEGPSYGYTFGSGTRLTVV.

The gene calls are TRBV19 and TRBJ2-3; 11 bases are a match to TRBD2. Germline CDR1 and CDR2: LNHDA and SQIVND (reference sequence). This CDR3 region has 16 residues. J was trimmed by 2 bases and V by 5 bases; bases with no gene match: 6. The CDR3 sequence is CASSLLAGGVTDTQYF. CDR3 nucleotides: TGTGCCAGTAGTTTGCTAGCGGGGGGCGTCACAGATACGCAGTATTTT. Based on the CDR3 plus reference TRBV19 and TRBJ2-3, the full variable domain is DGGITQSPKYLFRKEGQNVTLSCEQNLNHDAMYWYRQDPGQGLRLIYYSQIVNDFQKGDIAEGYSVSREKKESFPLTVTSAQKNPTAFYLCASSLLAGGVTDTQYFGPGTRLTVL.

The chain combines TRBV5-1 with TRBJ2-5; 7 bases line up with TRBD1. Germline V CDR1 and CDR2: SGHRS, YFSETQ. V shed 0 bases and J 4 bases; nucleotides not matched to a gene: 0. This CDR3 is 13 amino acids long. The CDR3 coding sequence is TGCGCCAGCAGCTTGGACAGGGGAGAGACCCAGTACTTC. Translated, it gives CASSLDRGETQYF. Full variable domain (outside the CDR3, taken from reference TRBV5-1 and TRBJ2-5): KAGVTQTPRYLIKTRGQQVTLSCSPISGHRSVSWYQQTPGQGLQFLFEYFSETQRNKGNFPGRFSGRQFSNSRSEMNVSTLELGDSALYLCASSLDRGETQYFGPGTRLLVL.

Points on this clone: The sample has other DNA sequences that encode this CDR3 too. The CDR3 reads CASSLGGDQPQHF. In DNA form, the CDR3 reads TGCGCCAGCAGCTTGGGGGGAGATCAGCCCCAGCATTTT. The chain couples TRBV5-1 to TRBJ1-5; no reliable D call. Trimming left V 0 bases short and J 5 bases short, with 6 bases between. The CDR3 spans 13 residues. CDR1 is SGHRS, CDR2 YFSETQ, per germline.

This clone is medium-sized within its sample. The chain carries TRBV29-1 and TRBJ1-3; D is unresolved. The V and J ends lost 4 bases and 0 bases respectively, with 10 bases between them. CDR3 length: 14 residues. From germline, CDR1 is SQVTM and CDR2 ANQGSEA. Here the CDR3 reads CSVVSGSSGNTIYF. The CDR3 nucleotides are TGCAGCGTTGTTTCGGGAAGCTCTGGAAACACCATATATTTT.

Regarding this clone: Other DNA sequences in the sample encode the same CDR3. In DNA form, the CDR3 reads TGTGCCAGTAGGTTGGCCGGGGGCACAGATACGCAGTATTTT. Translation gives CASRLAGGTDTQYF. V is TRBV19 and J is TRBJ2-3; TRBD2 is a possible D gene (5 bases). V was cut by 6 bases and J by 1 base, with 11 bases left in between. The V gene's germline CDR1 is LNHDA and CDR2 SQIVND (reference sequence). The CDR3 spans 14 residues.

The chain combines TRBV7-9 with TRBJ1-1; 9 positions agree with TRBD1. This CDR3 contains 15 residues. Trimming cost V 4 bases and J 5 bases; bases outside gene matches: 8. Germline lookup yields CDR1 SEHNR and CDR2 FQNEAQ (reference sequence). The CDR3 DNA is TGTGCCAGCAGCTCCCCGGGACAGGGTACTACTGAAGCTTTCTTT. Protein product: CASSSPGQGTTEAFF. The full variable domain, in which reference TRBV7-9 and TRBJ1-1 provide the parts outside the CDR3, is DTGVSQNPRHKITKRGQNVTFRCDPISEHNRLYWYRQTLGQGPEFLTYFQNEAQLEKSRLLSDRFSAERPKGSFSTLEIQRTEQGDSAMYLCASSSPGQGTTEAFFGQGTRLTVV.

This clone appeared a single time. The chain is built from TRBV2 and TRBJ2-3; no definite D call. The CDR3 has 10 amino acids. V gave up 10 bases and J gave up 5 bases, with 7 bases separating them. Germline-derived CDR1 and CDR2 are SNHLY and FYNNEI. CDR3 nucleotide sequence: TGTGCCACCCGCGGAGATACGCAGTATTTT. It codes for CATRGDTQYF.

CDR3 DNA: TGTGCCAGCAGTGCCCGACAGGGTGCAGATACGCAGTATTTT. This gives the protein CASSARQGADTQYF. The V call is TRBV25-1, the J call TRBJ2-3; 7 bases map to TRBD1. CDR1 and CDR2 (germline): MGHDK, SYGVNS. This CDR3 comprises 14 residues. V was clipped by 4 bases and J by 4 bases; unmatched bases: 5.

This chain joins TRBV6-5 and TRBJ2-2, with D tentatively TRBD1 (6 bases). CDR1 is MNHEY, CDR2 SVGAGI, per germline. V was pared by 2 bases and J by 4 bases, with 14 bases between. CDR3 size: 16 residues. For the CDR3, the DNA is TGTGCCAGCAGTTACCCGGATGGGGGCGGCACCGGGGAGCTGTTTTTT. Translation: CASSYPDGGGTGELFF.

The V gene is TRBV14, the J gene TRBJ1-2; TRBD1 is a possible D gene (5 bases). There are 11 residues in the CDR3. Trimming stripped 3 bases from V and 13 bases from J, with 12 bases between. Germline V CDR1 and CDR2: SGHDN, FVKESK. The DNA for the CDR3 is TGTGCCAGCAGCCAGACAGACCGGGCCACCTTC. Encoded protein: CASSQTDRATF.

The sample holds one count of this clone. The CDR3 loop reads CASSLLPGLAGGSQETQYF. For the CDR3, the DNA is TGTGCCAGCAGCTTACTTCCGGGACTAGCGGGGGGCTCCCAAGAGACCCAGTACTTC. The chain uses TRBV7-2 and TRBJ2-5; the match to TRBD2 covers 15 bases. Losses at the gene ends were 2 bases for V and 1 base for J; bases not matched to a gene: 8. Looked up from germline, CDR1 is SGHTA and CDR2 is FQGNSA. CDR3 length equals 19 residues.

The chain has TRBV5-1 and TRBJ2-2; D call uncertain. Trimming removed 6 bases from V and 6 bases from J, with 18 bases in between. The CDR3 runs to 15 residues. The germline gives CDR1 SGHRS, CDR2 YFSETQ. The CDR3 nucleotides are TGCGCCAGCATCTTAAACTTCGGTTCTTCCGGGGAGCTGTTTTTT. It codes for CASILNFGSSGELFF.

The CDR3 DNA sequence: TGTGCCATCAGTGAGGGACTAGCATCCAATGAGCAGTTCTTC. Translating it yields CAISEGLASNEQFF. This rearrangement joins TRBV10-3 to TRBJ2-1; the match to TRBD2 covers 8 bases. The V gene's germline CDR1 is ENHRY and CDR2 SYGVKD. V shed 2 bases and J 6 bases; nucleotides not matched to a gene: 3. This CDR3 has 14 residues.

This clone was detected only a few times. Here the CDR3 reads CAWSGATGGTEKLFF. CDR3 DNA sequence: TGTGCCTGGAGTGGCGCGACAGGGGGCACGGAAAAACTGTTTTTT. J is TRBJ1-4 and V is TRBV30; TRBD1 aligns across 10 bases. The CDR3 has 15 residues. Germline lookup yields CDR1 GTSNPN and CDR2 SVGIG (reference sequence). Germline trimming cut 1 base from V and 8 bases from J; bases unmatched to any gene: 7.

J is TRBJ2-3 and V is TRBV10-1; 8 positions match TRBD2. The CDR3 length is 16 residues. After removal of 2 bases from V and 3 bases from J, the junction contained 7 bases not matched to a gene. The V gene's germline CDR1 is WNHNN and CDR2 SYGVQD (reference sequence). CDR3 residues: CASSENLAGRTDTQYF. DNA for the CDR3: TGCGCCAGCAGTGAGAACTTAGCGGGGAGAACAGATACGCAGTATTTT.

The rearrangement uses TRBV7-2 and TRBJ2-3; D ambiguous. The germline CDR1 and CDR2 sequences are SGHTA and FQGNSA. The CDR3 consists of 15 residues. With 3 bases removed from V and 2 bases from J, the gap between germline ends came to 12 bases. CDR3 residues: CASSLSGGVTDTQYF. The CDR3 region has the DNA TGTGCCAGCAGCTTGTCCGGCGGTGTCACAGATACGCAGTATTTT.

The CDR3 is CASSGGVTGENTEAFF. The CDR3 DNA follows: TGTGCCAGCAGTGGGGGGGTGACAGGGGAGAACACTGAAGCTTTCTTT. This chain joins TRBV6-1 and TRBJ1-1, with 8 nucleotides matching TRBD1. Germline V gene lookup returns CDR1 MNHNS and CDR2 SASEGT. This CDR3 region has 16 residues. V trimming: 4 bases; J trimming: 1 base; junction bases outside the gene matches: 8.

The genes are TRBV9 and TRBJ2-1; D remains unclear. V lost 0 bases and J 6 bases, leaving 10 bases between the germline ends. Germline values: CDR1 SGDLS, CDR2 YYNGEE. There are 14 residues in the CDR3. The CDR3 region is CASSVGATLNEQFF. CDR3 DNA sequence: TGTGCCAGCAGCGTAGGGGCTACCCTCAATGAGCAGTTCTTC.

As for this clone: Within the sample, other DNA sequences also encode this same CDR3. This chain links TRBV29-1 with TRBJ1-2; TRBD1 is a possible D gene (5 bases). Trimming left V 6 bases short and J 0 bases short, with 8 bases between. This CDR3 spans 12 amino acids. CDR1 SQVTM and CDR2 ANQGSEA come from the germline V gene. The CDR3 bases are TGCAGCGTCCAGGGCGCTAACTATGGCTACACCTTC. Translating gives CSVQGANYGYTF.

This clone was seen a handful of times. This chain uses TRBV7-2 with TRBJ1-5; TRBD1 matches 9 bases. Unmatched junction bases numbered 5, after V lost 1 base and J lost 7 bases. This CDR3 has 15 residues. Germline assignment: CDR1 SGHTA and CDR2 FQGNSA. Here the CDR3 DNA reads TGTGCCAGCAGCTTAGACGCGACAGGGGGGCAGCCCCAGCATTTT. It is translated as CASSLDATGGQPQHF.